A single sample is the source of the 5 T cell receptor beta chains below, sequenced in a study of T-cell reconstitution after alpha-beta-depleted transplantation in children. Unique molecular identifiers were incorporated during preparation of the TCRbeta library. One entry per CDR3 protein results from TCRdb running MiXCR on the PCR reads. The data contain 780,000 or so distinct CDR3 sequences, about 15% of them singletons. Sequences were derived from PBMCs, mostly from graft donor cells, sampled 360 days after TCRalphabeta/CD19-depleted stem cell transplant. Receptors originate from a male patient aged 10-17 years who had a stem cell transplant for acute lymphoblastic leukemia, so the T cells may come from the graft donor.

This clonotype has more than one count but fewer than ten. This chain connects TRBV5-1 to TRBJ1-2; 7 nucleotides agree with TRBD1. The CDR3 extends over 16 amino acids. V trimming: 1 base; J trimming: 8 bases; junction bases outside the gene matches: 14. CDR1 and CDR2 (germline): SGHRS, YFSETQ. The CDR3: CASSLRSAGGFLGYTF. CDR3 DNA: TGCGCCAGCAGCTTGAGGTCGGCAGGGGGGTTCTTAGGCTACACCTTC.

This clonotype was seen a few times. The genes are TRBV2 and TRBJ2-1; D call uncertain. V lost 7 bases and J 6 bases, leaving 16 bases between the germline ends. Germline V gives CDR1 SNHLY, CDR2 FYNNEI. The CDR3 is made up of 14 amino acids. The DNA for the CDR3 is TGTGCCAGCACCTACTGGGGAAGGCTCAATGAGCAGTTCTTC. Protein: CASTYWGRLNEQFF.

This clonotype occurred a few times. The chain uses TRBV12-3 or TRBV12-4 and TRBJ1-5; unclear D gene. V lost 4 bases, J lost 0 bases, and 13 bases lay in between. This CDR3 region has 16 residues. The DNA for the CDR3 is TGTGCCAGCAGTTCGGGTCCTGTTTATAGCAATCAGCCCCAGCATTTT. Amino acid sequence: CASSSGPVYSNQPQHF.

This chain joins TRBV2 and TRBJ1-4; D gene ambiguous. In germline, CDR1 is SNHLY, CDR2 FYNNEI. The CDR3 runs to 12 residues. CDR3 nucleotides: TGTACCTTCTGTTTGAGTAACGGTAAACTGTTTTTT. Amino acids: CTFCLSNGKLFF.

This chain connects TRBV12-3 or TRBV12-4 to TRBJ2-1; D unresolved. V was trimmed by 1 base and J by 5 bases, leaving 12 bases between them. The CDR3 has 15 amino acids. The CDR3 spells CASSLDPRINNEQFF. The DNA of the CDR3 is TGTGCCAGCAGTTTAGACCCCCGGATTAACAATGAGCAGTTCTTC.